This T cell receptor beta chain was identified in a study of response to subunit inactivated influenza vaccine. TCRdb itself ran the RT-PCR reads through MiXCR, one entry per CDR3 protein. Among over 800,000 distinct CDR3 sequences listed, 21% were seen once. This clonotype was observed a few times. The sequences come from PBMCs from blood, collected about 5 days after vaccination. This receptor was identified in a middle-aged man who received an inactivated influenza vaccine.

CDR3 residues: CASSLARGITETQYF. The CDR3 DNA reads TGTGCCAGCAGTTTAGCCAGGGGCATCACCGAGACCCAGTACTTC. This chain links TRBV12-3 or TRBV12-4 with TRBJ2-5; tentative D call: TRBD1 (6 bases). Trimming left V 0 bases short and J 5 bases short, with 13 bases between. This CDR3 is built from 15 residues.